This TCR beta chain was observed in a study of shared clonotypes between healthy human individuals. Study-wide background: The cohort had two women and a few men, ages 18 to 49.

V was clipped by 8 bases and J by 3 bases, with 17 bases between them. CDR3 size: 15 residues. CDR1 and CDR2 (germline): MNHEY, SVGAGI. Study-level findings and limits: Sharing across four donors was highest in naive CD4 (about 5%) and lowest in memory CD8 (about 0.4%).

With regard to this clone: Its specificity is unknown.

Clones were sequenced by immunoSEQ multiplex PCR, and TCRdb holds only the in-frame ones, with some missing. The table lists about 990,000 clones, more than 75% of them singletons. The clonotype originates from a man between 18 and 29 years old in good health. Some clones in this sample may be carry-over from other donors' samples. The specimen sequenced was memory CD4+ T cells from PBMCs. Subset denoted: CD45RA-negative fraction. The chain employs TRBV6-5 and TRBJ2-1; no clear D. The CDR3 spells CASQPQSAVYNEQFF. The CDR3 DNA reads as TGTGCCAGCCAACCCCAGAGCGCCGTCTACAATGAGCAGTTCTTC.